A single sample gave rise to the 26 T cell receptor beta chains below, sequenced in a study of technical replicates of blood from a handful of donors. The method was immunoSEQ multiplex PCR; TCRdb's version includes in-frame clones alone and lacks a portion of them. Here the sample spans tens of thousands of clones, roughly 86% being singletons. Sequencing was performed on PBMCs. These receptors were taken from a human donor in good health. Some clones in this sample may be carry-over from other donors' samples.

In DNA form, the CDR3 reads TGTGCCAGCTCACCGAGGAGCGGGATAGAGACCCAGTACTTC. Its translation is CASSPRSGIETQYF. The rearrangement links TRBV18 to TRBJ2-5; 7 nucleotides match TRBD2. This CDR3 has 14 amino acids. CDR1 is KGHSH and CDR2 is LQKENI in the germline V gene. Trimming took 3 bases from V and 4 from J; bases not matched to a gene: 5.

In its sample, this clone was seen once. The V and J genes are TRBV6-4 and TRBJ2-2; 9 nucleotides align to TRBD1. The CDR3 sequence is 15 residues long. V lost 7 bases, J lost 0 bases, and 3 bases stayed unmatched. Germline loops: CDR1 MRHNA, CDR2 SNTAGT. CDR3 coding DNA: TGTGCCAGCAACCGACAGGGGGCGAACACCGGGGAGCTGTTTTTT. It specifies CASNRQGANTGELFF.

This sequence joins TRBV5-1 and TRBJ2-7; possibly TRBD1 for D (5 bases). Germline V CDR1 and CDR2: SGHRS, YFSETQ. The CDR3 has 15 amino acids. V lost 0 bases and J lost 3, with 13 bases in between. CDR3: CASSLEWQGDYEQYF. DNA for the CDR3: TGCGCCAGCAGCTTGGAGTGGCAGGGTGACTACGAGCAGTACTTC. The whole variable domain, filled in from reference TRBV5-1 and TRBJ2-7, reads KAGVTQTPRYLIKTRGQQVTLSCSPISGHRSVSWYQQTPGQGLQFLFEYFSETQRNKGNFPGRFSGRQFSNSRSEMNVSTLELGDSALYLCASSLEWQGDYEQYFGPGTRLTVT.

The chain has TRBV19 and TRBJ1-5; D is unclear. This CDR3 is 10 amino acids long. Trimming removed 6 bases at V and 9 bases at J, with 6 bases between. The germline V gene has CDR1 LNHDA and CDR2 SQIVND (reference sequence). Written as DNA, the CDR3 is TGTGCCAGTAGAGCTCGGCCCCAGCATTTT. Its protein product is CASRARPQHF.

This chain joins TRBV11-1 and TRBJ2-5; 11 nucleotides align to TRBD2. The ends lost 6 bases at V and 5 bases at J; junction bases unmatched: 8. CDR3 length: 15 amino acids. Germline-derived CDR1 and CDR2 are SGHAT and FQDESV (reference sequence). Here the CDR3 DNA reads TGTGCCAGCAGAGTAGGACTAGCGGGCGTGGAGACCCAGTACTTC. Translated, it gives CASRVGLAGVETQYF.

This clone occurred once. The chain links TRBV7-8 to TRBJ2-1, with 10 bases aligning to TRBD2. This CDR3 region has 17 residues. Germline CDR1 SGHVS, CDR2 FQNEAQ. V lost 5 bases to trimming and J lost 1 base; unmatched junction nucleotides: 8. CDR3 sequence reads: CASSPDPAGGSYNEQFF. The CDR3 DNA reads TGTGCCAGCAGCCCCGACCCAGCGGGGGGGTCCTACAATGAGCAGTTCTTC.

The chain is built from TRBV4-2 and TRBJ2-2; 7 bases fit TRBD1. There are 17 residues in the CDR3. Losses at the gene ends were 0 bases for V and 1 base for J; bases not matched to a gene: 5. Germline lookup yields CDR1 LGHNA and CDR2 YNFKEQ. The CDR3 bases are TGTGCCAGCAGCCAAGAATGGGGGACAGTGAACACCGGGGAGCTGTTTTTT. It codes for CASSQEWGTVNTGELFF.

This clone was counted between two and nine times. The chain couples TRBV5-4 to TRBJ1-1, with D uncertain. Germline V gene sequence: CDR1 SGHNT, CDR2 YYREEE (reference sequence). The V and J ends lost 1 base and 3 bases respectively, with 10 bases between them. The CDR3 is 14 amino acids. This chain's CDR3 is CASSLRRTDTEAFF. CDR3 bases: TGTGCCAGCAGCTTGCGGAGGACCGACACTGAAGCTTTCTTT.

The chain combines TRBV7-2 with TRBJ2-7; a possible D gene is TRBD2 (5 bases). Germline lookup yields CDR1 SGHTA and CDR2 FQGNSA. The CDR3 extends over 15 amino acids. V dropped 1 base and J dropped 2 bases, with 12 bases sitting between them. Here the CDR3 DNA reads TGTGCCAGCAGCTTAGGTGGGAGTAGGACCTACGAGCAGTACTTC. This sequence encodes CASSLGGSRTYEQYF.

Here the CDR3 reads CASSYSRIRDTEAFF. The DNA for the CDR3 is TGTGCCAGCAGTTACTCGAGAATCAGGGACACTGAAGCTTTCTTT. This rearrangement joins TRBV6-5 to TRBJ1-1; D possibly corresponds to TRBD1 (5 bases). Germline CDR1 reads MNHEY; CDR2 reads SVGAGI. V was cut by 0 bases and J by 3 bases, with 11 bases left in between. The length of the CDR3 is 15 residues.

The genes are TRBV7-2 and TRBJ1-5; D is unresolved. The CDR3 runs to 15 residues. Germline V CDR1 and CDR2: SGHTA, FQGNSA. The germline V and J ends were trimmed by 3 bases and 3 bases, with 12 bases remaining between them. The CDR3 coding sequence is TGTGCCAGCAGCTTGAGAAGAGGGCCCAATCAGCCCCAGCATTTT. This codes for CASSLRRGPNQPQHF.

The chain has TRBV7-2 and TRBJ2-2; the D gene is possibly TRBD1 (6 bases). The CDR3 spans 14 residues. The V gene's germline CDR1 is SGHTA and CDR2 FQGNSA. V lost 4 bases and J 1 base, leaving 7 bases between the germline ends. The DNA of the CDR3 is TGTGCCAGCAGCTCGACAGGGAACACCGGGGAGCTGTTTTTT. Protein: CASSSTGNTGELFF.

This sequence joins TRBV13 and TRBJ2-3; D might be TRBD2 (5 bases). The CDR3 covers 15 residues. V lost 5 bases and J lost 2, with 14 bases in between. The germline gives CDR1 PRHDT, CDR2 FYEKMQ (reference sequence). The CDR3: CASSHPGEPTDTQYF. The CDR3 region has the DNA TGTGCCAGCAGCCATCCCGGGGAACCCACAGATACGCAGTATTTT.

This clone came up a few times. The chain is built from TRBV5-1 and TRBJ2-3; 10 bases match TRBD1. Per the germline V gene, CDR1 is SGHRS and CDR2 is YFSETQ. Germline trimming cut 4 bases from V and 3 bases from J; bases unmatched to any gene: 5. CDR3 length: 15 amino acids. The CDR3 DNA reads TGCGCCAGCAGCGGGGGGACAGGGGAAACAGATACGCAGTATTTT. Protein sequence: CASSGGTGETDTQYF.

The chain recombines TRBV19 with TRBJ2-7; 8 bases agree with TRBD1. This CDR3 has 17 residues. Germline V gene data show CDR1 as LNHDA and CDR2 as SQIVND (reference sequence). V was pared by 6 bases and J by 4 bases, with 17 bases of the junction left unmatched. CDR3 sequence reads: CASSTRGRGLPSYEQYF. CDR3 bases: TGTGCCAGTAGCACCCGGGGCAGGGGGCTCCCTTCGTACGAGCAGTACTTC.

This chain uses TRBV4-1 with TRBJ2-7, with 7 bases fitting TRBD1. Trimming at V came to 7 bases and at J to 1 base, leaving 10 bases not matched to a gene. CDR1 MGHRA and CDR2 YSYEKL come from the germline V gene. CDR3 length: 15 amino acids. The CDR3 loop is CASTLEQGSSYEQYF. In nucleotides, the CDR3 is TGCGCCAGCACCCTCGAACAGGGGAGTTCCTACGAGCAGTACTTC.

CDR3 nucleotides: TGCGCCAGCAGCCCGGGACTAGCGGGGGGGATAGTGGAGACCCAGTACTTC. This gives the protein CASSPGLAGGIVETQYF. J is TRBJ2-5 and V is TRBV5-1, with 16 bases lining up with TRBD2. V trimming: 4 bases; J trimming: 5 bases; junction bases outside the gene matches: 8. Germline CDR1 SGHRS, CDR2 YFSETQ. This CDR3 has 17 residues.

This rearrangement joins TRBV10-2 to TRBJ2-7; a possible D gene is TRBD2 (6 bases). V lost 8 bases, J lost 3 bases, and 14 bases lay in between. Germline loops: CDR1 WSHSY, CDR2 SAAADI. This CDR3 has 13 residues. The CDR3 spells CASFDGSFYEQYF. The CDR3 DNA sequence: TGCGCCAGCTTTGACGGGAGCTTCTACGAGCAGTACTTC.

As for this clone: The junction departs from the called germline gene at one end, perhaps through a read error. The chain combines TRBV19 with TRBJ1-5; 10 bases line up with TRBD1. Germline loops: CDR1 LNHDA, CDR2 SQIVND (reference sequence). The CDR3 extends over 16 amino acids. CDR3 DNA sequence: TGTGCCAGTAGTATGGAGGGACAGGGGCTCAATCGGCCCCAGCATTTT. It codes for CASSMEGQGLNRPQHF.

Written as DNA, the CDR3 is TGCGCCAGCAGCCCGGGACAGGGGTTGTGGACTGACTACACCTTC. Translation gives CASSPGQGLWTDYTF. The gene calls are TRBV5-1 and TRBJ1-2; TRBD1 agrees at 10 bases. The CDR3 is 15 amino acids. The germline V gene encodes CDR1 SGHRS and CDR2 YFSETQ. The J segment lost 10 bases and the V segment lost 4 bases, leaving 13 bases of the junction unmatched. The full variable domain, in which reference TRBV5-1 and TRBJ1-2 provide the parts outside the CDR3, is KAGVTQTPRYLIKTRGQQVTLSCSPISGHRSVSWYQQTPGQGLQFLFEYFSETQRNKGNFPGRFSGRQFSNSRSEMNVSTLELGDSALYLCASSPGQGLWTDYTFGSGTRLTVV.

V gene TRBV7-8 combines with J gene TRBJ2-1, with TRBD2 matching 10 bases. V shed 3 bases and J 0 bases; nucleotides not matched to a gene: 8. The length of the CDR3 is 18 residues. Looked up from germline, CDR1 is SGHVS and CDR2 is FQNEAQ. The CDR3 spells CASSFRASGGSSYNEQFF. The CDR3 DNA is TGTGCCAGCAGCTTTCGAGCTAGCGGGGGTAGCTCCTACAATGAGCAGTTCTTC.

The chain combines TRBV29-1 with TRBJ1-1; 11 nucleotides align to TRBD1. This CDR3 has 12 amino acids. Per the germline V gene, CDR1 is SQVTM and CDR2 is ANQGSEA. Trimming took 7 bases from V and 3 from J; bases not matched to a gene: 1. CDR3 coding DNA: TGCAGCGGGGACAGGGGGGACACTGAAGCTTTCTTT. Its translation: CSGDRGDTEAFF.

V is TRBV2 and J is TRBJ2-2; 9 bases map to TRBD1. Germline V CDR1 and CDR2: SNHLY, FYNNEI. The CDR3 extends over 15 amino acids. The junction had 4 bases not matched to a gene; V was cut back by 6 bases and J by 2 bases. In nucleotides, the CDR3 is TGTGCCAGCAGGGGGACAGGGAGTAACACCGGGGAGCTGTTTTTT. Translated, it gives CASRGTGSNTGELFF. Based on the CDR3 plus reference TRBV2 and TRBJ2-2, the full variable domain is EPEVTQTPSHQVTQMGQEVILRCVPISNHLYFYWYRQILGQKVEFLVSFYNNEISEKSEIFDDQFSVERPDGSNFTLKIRSTKLEDSAMYFCASRGTGSNTGELFFGEGSRLTVL.

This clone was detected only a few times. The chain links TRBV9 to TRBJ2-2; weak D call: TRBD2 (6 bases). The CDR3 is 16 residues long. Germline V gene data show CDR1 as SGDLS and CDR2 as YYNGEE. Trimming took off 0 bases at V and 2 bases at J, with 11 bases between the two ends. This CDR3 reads CASSVGAGTNTGELFF. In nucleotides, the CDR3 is TGTGCCAGCAGCGTAGGAGCAGGGACTAACACCGGGGAGCTGTTTTTT.

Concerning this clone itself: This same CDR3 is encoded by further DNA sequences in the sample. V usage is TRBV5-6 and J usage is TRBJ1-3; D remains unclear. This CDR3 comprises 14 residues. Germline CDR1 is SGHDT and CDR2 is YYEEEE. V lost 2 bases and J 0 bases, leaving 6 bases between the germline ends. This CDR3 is CASSLGGSGNTIYF. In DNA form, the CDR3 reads TGTGCCAGCAGCTTAGGAGGCTCTGGAAACACCATATATTTT.

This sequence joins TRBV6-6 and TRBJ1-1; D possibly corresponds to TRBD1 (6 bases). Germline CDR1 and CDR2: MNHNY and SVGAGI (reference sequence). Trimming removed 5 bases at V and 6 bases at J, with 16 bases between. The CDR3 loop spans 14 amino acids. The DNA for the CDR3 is TGTGCCAGCAGTCAGCTGGGGGGGCGCGCTGAAGCTTTCTTT. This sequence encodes CASSQLGGRAEAFF.